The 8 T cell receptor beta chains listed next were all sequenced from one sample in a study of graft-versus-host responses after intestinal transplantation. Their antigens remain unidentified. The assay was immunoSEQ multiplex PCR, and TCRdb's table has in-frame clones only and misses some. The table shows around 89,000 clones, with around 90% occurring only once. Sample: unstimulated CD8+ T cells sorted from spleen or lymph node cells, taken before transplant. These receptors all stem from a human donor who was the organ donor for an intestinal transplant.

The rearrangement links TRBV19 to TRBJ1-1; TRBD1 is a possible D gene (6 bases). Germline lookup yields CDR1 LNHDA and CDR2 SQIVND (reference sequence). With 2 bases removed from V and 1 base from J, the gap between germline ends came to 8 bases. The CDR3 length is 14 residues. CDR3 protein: CASSISQGNTEAFF. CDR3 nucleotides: TGTGCCAGTAGTATATCACAGGGGAACACTGAAGCTTTCTTT.

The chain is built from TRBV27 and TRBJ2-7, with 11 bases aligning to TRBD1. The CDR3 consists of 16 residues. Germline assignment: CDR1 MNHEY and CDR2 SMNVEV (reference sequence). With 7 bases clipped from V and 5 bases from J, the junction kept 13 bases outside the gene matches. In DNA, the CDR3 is TGTGCCAGCATGGGGACAGGGGGTACCTCCGACCACGAGCAGTACTTC. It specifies CASMGTGGTSDHEQYF.

The CDR3 spells CASSQTYYNTEAFF. The CDR3 DNA is TGTGCCAGCAGTCAGACATATTACAACACTGAAGCTTTCTTT. The chain couples TRBV6-5 to TRBJ1-1; no clear D gene. Germline assignment: CDR1 MNHEY and CDR2 SVGAGI. The germline V and J ends were trimmed by 5 bases and 2 bases, with 12 bases remaining between them. The CDR3 loop spans 14 amino acids.

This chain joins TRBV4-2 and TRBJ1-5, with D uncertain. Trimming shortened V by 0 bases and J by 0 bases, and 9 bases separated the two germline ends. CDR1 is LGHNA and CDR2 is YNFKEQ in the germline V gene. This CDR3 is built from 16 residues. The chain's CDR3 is CASSQETWNSNQPQHF. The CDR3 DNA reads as TGTGCCAGCAGCCAAGAGACATGGAATAGCAATCAGCCCCAGCATTTT.

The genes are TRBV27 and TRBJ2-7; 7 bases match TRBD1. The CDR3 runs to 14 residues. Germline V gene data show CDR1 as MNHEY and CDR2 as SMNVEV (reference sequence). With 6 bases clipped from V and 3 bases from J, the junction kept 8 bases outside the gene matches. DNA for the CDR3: TGTGCCAGCAGCTTAAGGACAGGAAGCTACGAGCAGTACTTC. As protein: CASSLRTGSYEQYF.

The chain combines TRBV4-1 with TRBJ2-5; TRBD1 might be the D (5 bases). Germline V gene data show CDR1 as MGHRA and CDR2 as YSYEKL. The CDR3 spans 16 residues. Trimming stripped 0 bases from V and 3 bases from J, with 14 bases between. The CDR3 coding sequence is TGCGCCAGCAGCCAAGACGGGCTTGGCAGGGAAGAGACCCAGTACTTC. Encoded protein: CASSQDGLGREETQYF.

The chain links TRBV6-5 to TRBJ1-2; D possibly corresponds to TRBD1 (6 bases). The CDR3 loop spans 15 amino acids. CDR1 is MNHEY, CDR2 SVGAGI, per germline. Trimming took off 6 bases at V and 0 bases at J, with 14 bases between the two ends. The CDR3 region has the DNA TGTGCCAGCAGGAATACAGGGTCCCCTAACTATGGCTACACCTTC. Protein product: CASRNTGSPNYGYTF.

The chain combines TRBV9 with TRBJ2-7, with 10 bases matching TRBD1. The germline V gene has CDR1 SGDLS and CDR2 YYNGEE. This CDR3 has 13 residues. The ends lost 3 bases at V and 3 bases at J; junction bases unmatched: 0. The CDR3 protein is CASSGTGGYEQYF. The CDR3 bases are TGTGCCAGCAGCGGGACAGGGGGCTACGAGCAGTACTTC.